This TCR beta chain was documented in a study of blood T cell repertoires in COVID-19. For the study at large: Italy, Spain and the United States were the sources of the convalescent and acute COVID-19 samples.

Germline loops: CDR1 SGHDT, CDR2 YYEEEE. This CDR3 region has 15 residues. The germline V and J ends were trimmed by 5 bases and 0 bases, with 12 bases remaining between them. The count of this clone is one. Seattle patients were enrolled during active infection and followed longitudinally. In the authors' workflow: From reference gene primer amplification, estimates of nucleated cell counts were derived. Produced via immunoSEQ multiplex PCR; TCRdb's table is partial and in-frame only. Clone size and V and J calls were adopted from that table, with D and trimming inferred from the DNA. The table lists around 150,000 clones, just under 90% of them singletons.

Sample: peripheral blood. The sequence derives from a woman between 70 and 85 years old with COVID-19, enrolled during active disease. This chain connects TRBV5-6 to TRBJ2-1; D ambiguous. Written as DNA, the CDR3 is TGTGCCAGCAGAAACTCGGTTACCTCCTACAATGAGCAGTTCTTC. It yields the protein CASRNSVTSYNEQFF. The complete variable domain, with remaining parts taken from reference TRBV5-6 and TRBJ2-1, reads DAGVTQSPTHLIKTRGQQVTLRCSPKSGHDTVSWYQQALGQGPQFIFQYYEEEERQRGNFPDRFSGHQFPNYSSELNVNALLLGDSALYLCASRNSVTSYNEQFFGPGTRLTVL.